The 8 T cell receptor beta chains given below trace back to one sample, sequenced in a study of human T cells and chemical hapten exposure. As to time point: pre-sensitization, week 0. Treatment in this sample: therapeutic diphenylcyclopropenone sensitization with weekly scalp DPC. TCRdb passed the RACE reads through MiXCR, listing each CDR3 protein once. The table records some 360,000 distinct CDR3 sequences, 5.1% of them present only once. The specimen comprised whole blood, sampled in connection with sensitization to the hapten diphenylcyclopropenone (DPC). These TCRs come from a woman aged 45-59 years with alopecia areata. Some clones in this sample may be carry-over from other donors' samples.

The sample holds many counts of this clonotype. The genes are TRBV5-1 and TRBJ2-3; 7 bases match TRBD2. J was trimmed by 1 base and V by 3 bases; bases with no gene match: 8. The germline V gene encodes CDR1 SGHRS and CDR2 YFSETQ. This CDR3 is built from 16 residues. Here the CDR3 reads CASSSGLLAGTDTQYF. The CDR3 bases are TGCGCCAGCAGCTCGGGCCTCCTAGCGGGCACAGATACGCAGTATTTT.

In its sample, this clonotype was seen a few times. The chain employs TRBV5-6 and TRBJ2-5; D unresolved. CDR3 length: 15 residues. Deletions cut 1 base from V and 1 base from J, with 11 bases between. CDR1 SGHDT and CDR2 YYEEEE come from the germline V gene. This chain's CDR3 is CASSLRLDFQETQYF. The CDR3 coding sequence is TGTGCCAGCAGCTTGAGGTTAGACTTCCAAGAGACCCAGTACTTC.

With regard to this clonotype: This may stem from a read error, because a much larger clone lies one nucleotide away. The chain is built from TRBV6-2 or TRBV6-3 and TRBJ2-3, with 12 nucleotides matching TRBD2. Unmatched junction bases numbered 7, after V lost 4 bases and J lost 2 bases. The CDR3 runs 17 residues. Germline V gene sequence: CDR1 MNHEY, CDR2 SVGEGT. CDR3 nucleotide sequence: TGTGCCAGCAGTTCGATGGGACTAGCGGGTGACACAGATACGCAGTATTTT. As protein: CASSSMGLAGDTDTQYF.

This clonotype has ten or more counts. The junction differs from germline at one of its ends, possibly a read error. The V call is TRBV29-1, the J call TRBJ2-5; TRBD1 matches at 9 bases. Germline lookup yields CDR1 SQVTM and CDR2 ANQGSEA. The CDR3 has 12 amino acids. Written as DNA, the CDR3 is TGCAGCGCTGGACAGGGGCAAGGGACCCAGTACTTC. This sequence encodes CSAGQGQGTQYF.

This clonotype was detected ten times or more. This sequence joins TRBV2 and TRBJ2-1; 7 nucleotides line up with TRBD1. The CDR3 is 14 residues long. Trimming at V came to 7 bases and at J to 8 bases, leaving 11 bases not matched to a gene. The germline gives CDR1 SNHLY, CDR2 FYNNEI. This CDR3 reads CASTPPSRGYEQFF. In nucleotides, the CDR3 is TGTGCCAGCACTCCTCCAAGCAGGGGGTATGAGCAGTTCTTC.

The rearrangement uses TRBV29-1 and TRBJ2-5; D tentatively fits TRBD1 or TRBD2 (5 bases each). The CDR3 sequence is 12 residues long. V was trimmed by 5 bases and J by 5 bases, leaving 12 bases between them. CDR1 and CDR2 from the germline V gene are SQVTM and ANQGSEA. The CDR3 sequence: CSVSREGETQYF. The CDR3 region has the DNA TGCAGCGTTTCCCGAGAGGGGGAGACCCAGTACTTC.

This clonotype was seen many times. The rearrangement joins TRBV6-1 to TRBJ2-1; 11 nucleotides match TRBD2. CDR1 and CDR2 (germline): MNHNS, SASEGT. The CDR3 is 19 amino acids. The trim removed 4 bases at V and 4 bases at J, leaving 15 bases unmatched. Written as DNA, the CDR3 is TGTGCCAGCAGTGTTCAAGTACTAGCGGGAGTCGAAGGATACAATGAGCAGTTCTTC. It encodes CASSVQVLAGVEGYNEQFF.

The V call is TRBV2, the J call TRBJ2-5; 8 nucleotides line up with TRBD2. In germline, CDR1 is SNHLY, CDR2 FYNNEI. The CDR3 length is 16 residues. The J segment lost 2 bases and the V segment lost 0 bases, leaving 5 bases of the junction unmatched. The CDR3 DNA follows: TGTGCCAGCAGTGAAGCGCTAGCGGGCCCTCAAGAGACCCAGTACTTC. Protein: CASSEALAGPQETQYF. Based on the CDR3 plus reference TRBV2 and TRBJ2-5, the full variable domain is EPEVTQTPSHQVTQMGQEVILRCVPISNHLYFYWYRQILGQKVEFLVSFYNNEISEKSEIFDDQFSVERPDGSNFTLKIRSTKLEDSAMYFCASSEALAGPQETQYFGPGTRLLVL.